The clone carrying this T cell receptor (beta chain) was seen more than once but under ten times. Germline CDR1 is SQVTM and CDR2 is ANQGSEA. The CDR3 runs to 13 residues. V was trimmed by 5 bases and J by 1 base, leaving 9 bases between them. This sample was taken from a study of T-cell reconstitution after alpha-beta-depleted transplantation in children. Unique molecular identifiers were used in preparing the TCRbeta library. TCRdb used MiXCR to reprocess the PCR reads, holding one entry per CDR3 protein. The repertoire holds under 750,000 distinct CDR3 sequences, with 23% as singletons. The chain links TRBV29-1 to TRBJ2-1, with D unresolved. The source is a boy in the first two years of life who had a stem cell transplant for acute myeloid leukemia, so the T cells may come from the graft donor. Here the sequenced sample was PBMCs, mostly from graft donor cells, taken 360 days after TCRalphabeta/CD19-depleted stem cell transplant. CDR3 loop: CSVRRLSYNEQFF. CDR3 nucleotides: TGCAGCGTTCGCCGATTATCCTACAATGAGCAGTTCTTC.